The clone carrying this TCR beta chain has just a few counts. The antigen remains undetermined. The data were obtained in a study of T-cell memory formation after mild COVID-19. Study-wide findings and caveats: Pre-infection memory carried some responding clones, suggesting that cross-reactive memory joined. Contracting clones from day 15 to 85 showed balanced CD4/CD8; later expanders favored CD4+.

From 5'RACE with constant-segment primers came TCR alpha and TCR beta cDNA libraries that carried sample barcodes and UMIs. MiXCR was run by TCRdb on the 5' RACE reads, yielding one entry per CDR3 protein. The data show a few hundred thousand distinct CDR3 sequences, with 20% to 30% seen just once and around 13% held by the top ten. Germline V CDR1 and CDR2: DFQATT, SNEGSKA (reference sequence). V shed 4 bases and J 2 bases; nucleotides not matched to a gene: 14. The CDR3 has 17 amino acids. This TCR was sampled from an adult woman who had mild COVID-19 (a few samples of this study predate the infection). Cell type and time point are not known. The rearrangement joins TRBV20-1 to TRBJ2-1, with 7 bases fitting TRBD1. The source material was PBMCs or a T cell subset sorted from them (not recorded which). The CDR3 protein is CSAIPARGRGTYNEQFF. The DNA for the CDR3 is TGCAGTGCTATCCCAGCTAGGGGCAGGGGGACCTACAATGAGCAGTTCTTC.